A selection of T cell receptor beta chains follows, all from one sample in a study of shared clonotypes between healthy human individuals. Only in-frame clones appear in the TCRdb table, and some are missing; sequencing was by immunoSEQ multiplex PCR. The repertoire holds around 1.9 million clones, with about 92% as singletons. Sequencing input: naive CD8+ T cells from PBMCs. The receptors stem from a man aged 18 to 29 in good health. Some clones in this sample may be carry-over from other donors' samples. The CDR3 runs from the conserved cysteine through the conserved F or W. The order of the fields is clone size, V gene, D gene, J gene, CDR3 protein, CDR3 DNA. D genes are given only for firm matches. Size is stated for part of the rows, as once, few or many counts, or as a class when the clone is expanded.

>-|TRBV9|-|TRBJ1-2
CASSVGSTANYGYTF
TGTGCCAGCAGCGTAGGTTCTACAGCTAACTATGGCTACACCTTC
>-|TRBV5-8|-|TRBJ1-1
CASSLQRTAAGAFF
TGTGCCAGCAGCTTGCAGCGGACCGCGGCAGGAGCTTTCTTT
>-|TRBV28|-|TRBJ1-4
CASSLMTQGPNEKLFF
TGTGCCAGCAGCTTGATGACACAGGGTCCTAATGAAAAACTGTTTTTT
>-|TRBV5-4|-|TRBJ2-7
CASSLGEAAYEQYF
TGTGCCAGCAGCCTTGGAGAGGCTGCCTACGAGCAGTACTTC
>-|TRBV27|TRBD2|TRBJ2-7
CASSLTSGGSSYEQYF
TGTGCCAGCAGTTTAACTAGCGGGGGGTCCTCCTACGAGCAGTACTTC
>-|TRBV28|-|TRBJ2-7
CASSLFRSSSYEQYF
TGTGCCAGCAGTTTATTTCGCAGCAGCTCCTACGAGCAGTACTTC
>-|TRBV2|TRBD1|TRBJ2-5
CARPNAQTGGRETQYF
TGTGCCAGACCAAACGCCCAGACAGGGGGTCGGGAGACCCAGTACTTC
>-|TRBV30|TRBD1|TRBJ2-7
CACPGQGYEQYF
TGTGCCTGTCCCGGACAGGGCTACGAGCAGTACTTC
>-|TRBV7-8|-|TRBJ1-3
CASSSYQSWTDFLSSGNTIYF
TGTGCCAGCAGCTCCTACCAGAGCTGGACAGACTTTCTTAGCTCTGGAAACACCATATATTTT
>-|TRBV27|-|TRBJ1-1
CASSPPGGRALEAFF
TGTGCCAGCAGTCCCCCCGGGGGGAGGGCCTTAGAAGCTTTCTTT
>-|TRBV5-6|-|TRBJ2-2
CASSQLANTGELFF
TGTGCCAGCAGCCAACTAGCGAACACCGGGGAGCTGTTTTTT
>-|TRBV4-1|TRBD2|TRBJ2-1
CASSQESGVYNEQFF
TGCGCCAGCAGCCAAGAAAGCGGGGTTTACAATGAGCAGTTCTTC
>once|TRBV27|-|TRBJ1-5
CASSLGAWGNQPQHF
TGTGCCAGCAGTCTGGGGGCATGGGGCAATCAGCCCCAGCATTTT
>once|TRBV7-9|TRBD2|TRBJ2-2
CASSFGRGYTGELFF
TGTGCCAGCAGCTTCGGGAGGGGGTACACCGGGGAGCTGTTTTTT
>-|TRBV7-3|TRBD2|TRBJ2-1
CASSLIGTSGSVGQFF
TGTGCCAGCAGCTTAATTGGGACTAGCGGGAGTGTAGGGCAGTTCTTC
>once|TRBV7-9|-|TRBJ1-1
CASSLMSTEAFF
TGTGCCAGCAGCCTGATGAGCACTGAAGCTTTCTTT
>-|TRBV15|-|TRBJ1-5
CATRSFELGSQPQHF
TGTGCCACCAGGTCTTTTGAGTTAGGTTCTCAGCCCCAGCATTTT
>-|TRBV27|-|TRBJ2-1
CASSYSLAPDEQFF
TGTGCCAGTTCGTATAGCTTAGCCCCAGATGAGCAGTTCTTC
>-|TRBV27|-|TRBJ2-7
CASSLRRSSYEQYF
TGTGCCAGCAGTTTAAGGAGATCCTCCTACGAGCAGTACTTC
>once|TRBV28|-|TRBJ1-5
CASSFPFSNQPQHF
TGTGCCAGCAGTTTTCCATTTAGCAATCAGCCCCAGCATTTT
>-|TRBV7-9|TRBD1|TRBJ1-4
CASSFRDRGSTNEKLFF
TGTGCCAGCAGCTTTAGGGACAGGGGTTCAACTAATGAAAAACTGTTTTTT
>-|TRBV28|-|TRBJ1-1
CASSFGLGEDITMNTEAFF
TGTGCCAGCAGTTTTGGGCTGGGGGAGGATATCACTATGAACACTGAAGCTTTCTTT
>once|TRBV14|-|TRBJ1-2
CASSQDLTGGYTF
TGTGCCAGCAGCCAAGACTTGACAGGCGGCTACACCTTC
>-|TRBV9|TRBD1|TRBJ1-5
CASSGGQGSHPQHF
TGTGCCAGCAGCGGAGGACAGGGCTCTCATCCCCAGCATTTT
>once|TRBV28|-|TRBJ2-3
CATNTGYDTQYF
TGTGCCACCAATACAGGGTACGATACGCAGTATTTT
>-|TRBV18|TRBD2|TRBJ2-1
CASSPGTRILDEQFF
TGTGCCAGCTCACCCGGGACTAGGATCCTCGATGAGCAGTTCTTC
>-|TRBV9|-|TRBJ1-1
CASSVVNLPDTEAFF
TGTGCCAGCAGCGTAGTGAACCTCCCGGACACTGAAGCTTTCTTT
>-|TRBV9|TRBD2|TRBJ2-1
CASSATLAGGGNEQFF
TGTGCCAGCAGCGCCACTCTAGCGGGAGGAGGGAATGAGCAGTTCTTC
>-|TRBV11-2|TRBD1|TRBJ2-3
CASSGRTGSTDTQYF
TGTGCCAGCAGCGGACGGACAGGGAGCACAGATACGCAGTATTTT